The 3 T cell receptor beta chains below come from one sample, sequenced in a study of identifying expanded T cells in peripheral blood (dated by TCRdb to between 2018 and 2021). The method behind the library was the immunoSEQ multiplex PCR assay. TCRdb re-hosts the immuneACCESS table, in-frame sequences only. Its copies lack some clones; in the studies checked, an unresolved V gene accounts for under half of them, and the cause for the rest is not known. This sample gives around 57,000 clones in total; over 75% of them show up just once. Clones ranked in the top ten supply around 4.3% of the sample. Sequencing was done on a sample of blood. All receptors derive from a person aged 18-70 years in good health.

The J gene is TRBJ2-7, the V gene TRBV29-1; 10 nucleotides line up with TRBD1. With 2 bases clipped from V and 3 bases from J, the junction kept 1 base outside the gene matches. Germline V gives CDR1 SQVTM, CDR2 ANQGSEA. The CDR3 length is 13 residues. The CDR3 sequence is CSVERDRGYEQYF. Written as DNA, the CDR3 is TGCAGCGTTGAACGGGACAGGGGCTACGAGCAGTACTTC.

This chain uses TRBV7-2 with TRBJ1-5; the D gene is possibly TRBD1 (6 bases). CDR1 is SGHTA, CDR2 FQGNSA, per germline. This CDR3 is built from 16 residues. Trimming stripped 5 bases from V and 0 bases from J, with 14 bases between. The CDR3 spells CASSAKGDPSNQPQHF. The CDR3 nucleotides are TGTGCCAGCAGCGCGAAGGGGGACCCTAGCAATCAGCCCCAGCATTTT.

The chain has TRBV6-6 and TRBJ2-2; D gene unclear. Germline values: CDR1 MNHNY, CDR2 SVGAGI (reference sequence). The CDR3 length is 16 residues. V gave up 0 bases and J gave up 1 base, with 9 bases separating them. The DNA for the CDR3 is TGTGCCAGCAGTTACTCTACAAGACTGAACACCGGGGAGCTGTTTTTT. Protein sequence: CASSYSTRLNTGELFF.